This passage covers 31 T cell receptor beta chains from one sample sequenced in a study of spatial heterogeneity in lung cancer. Time point specified: sample taken at primary tumor resection. TCRdb analysed the 5' RACE reads with MiXCR anew, one entry per CDR3 protein. Of thousands of distinct CDR3 sequences listed, about 6% were seen once; the top ten hold just over 9%. These receptors' antigens are unknown. Study observations and caveats: How many expanded intratumoral alpha and beta TCRs were present tracked the tumor mutation count, which was a count of nonsynonymous mutations.

The sequences come from lung tumor tissue, collected at surgery. These receptors came from a male donor with early-stage non-small cell lung cancer.

This clonotype is labeled medium-sized. The genes are TRBV6-1 and TRBJ1-1, with D hard to call. CDR1 MNHNS and CDR2 SASEGT come from the germline V gene. Deletions cut 1 base from V and 1 base from J, with 10 bases between. The CDR3 runs 15 residues. Written as DNA, the CDR3 is TGTGCCAGCAGTGAAGGGTTTGTAGGGAACACTGAAGCTTTCTTT. Translating gives CASSEGFVGNTEAFF.

This clonotype is deemed medium-sized (0.01 to 0.1%). J is TRBJ1-6 and V is TRBV7-2, with D uncertain. The CDR3 loop spans 13 amino acids. Trimming cost V 1 base and J 14 bases, with 12 bases left between them. The germline V gene has CDR1 SGHTA and CDR2 FQGNSA. This CDR3 is CASSLVGMSALHF. The CDR3 DNA follows: TGTGCCAGCAGCTTAGTGGGGATGAGTGCCCTCCACTTT.

This clonotype is deemed medium-sized. V and J are TRBV7-2 and TRBJ2-3; 12 bases are a match to TRBD2. CDR1 SGHTA and CDR2 FQGNSA come from the germline V gene. V lost 1 base to trimming and J lost 6 bases; unmatched junction nucleotides: 11. CDR3 length: 18 amino acids. The CDR3 region is CASSLGRLAGVKGDTQYF. The DNA of the CDR3 is TGTGCCAGCAGCTTAGGAAGACTAGCGGGAGTAAAAGGGGATACGCAGTATTTT. The complete variable domain, with remaining parts taken from reference TRBV7-2 and TRBJ2-3, reads GAGVSQSPSNKVTEKGKDVELRCDPISGHTALYWYRQSLGQGLEFLIYFQGNSAPDKSGLPSDRFSAERTGGSVSTLTIQRTQQEDSAVYLCASSLGRLAGVKGDTQYFGPGTRLTVL.

By sample share, this clonotype is medium-sized. The V call is TRBV4-1, the J call TRBJ2-5; 9 nucleotides line up with TRBD2. The CDR3 totals 13 residues. Trimming took 3 bases from V and 5 from J; bases not matched to a gene: 1. Germline V CDR1 and CDR2: MGHRA, YSYEKL. The CDR3, as DNA: TGCGCCAGCAGCCAGCGGGAGGGGGAGACCCAGTACTTC. Translation gives CASSQREGETQYF.

This clonotype is labeled medium-sized. Sequence at one end of the junction differs from germline and may be a read error. The V and J genes are TRBV28 and TRBJ2-3; a weak D match, TRBD2 (5 bases). The CDR3 sequence is 10 residues long. The germline V gene encodes CDR1 MDHEN and CDR2 SYDVKM. This CDR3 is CASSRVRVHF. CDR3 sequence (DNA): TGTGCCAGCAGTCGGGTGAGGGTGCATTTT.

Sample share makes this clonotype medium-sized. The chain uses TRBV7-2 and TRBJ2-5; TRBD2 matches 13 bases. The V gene's germline CDR1 is SGHTA and CDR2 FQGNSA. The CDR3 runs to 17 residues. V lost 5 bases to trimming and J lost 5 bases; unmatched junction nucleotides: 11. CDR3 sequence: CASSPRRGTSGMETQYF. The CDR3 DNA follows: TGTGCCAGCAGCCCCAGACGGGGGACTAGCGGGATGGAGACCCAGTACTTC.

This clonotype was observed a few times. V gene TRBV7-9 combines with J gene TRBJ1-6; TRBD1 agrees at 10 bases. The CDR3 consists of 16 residues. V was pared by 1 base and J by 8 bases, with 5 bases of the junction left unmatched. Germline loops: CDR1 SEHNR, CDR2 FQNEAQ (reference sequence). This chain's CDR3 is CASSLGGGTGDSPLHF. The CDR3 nucleotides read TGTGCCAGCAGCTTAGGAGGCGGGACAGGGGATTCACCCCTCCACTTT. The full variable domain, completed using reference TRBV7-9 and TRBJ1-6, is DTGVSQNPRHKITKRGQNVTFRCDPISEHNRLYWYRQTLGQGPEFLTYFQNEAQLEKSRLLSDRFSAERPKGSFSTLEIQRTEQGDSAMYLCASSLGGGTGDSPLHFGNGTRLTVT.

In this sample, this clonotype turned up many times. The chain recombines TRBV7-2 with TRBJ2-6; D is perhaps TRBD1 or TRBD2 (6 bases each). This CDR3 is 16 amino acids long. CDR1 is SGHTA, CDR2 FQGNSA, per germline. The V gene lost 6 bases and the J gene lost 2 bases, with 14 bases spanning the gap. CDR3 DNA: TGTGCCAGCAGTCACCGTGGGGGGCCTGGGGCCAACGTCCTGACTTTC. Amino acid sequence: CASSHRGGPGANVLTF.

Relative to its sample, this clonotype is medium-sized. The rearrangement uses TRBV5-1 and TRBJ2-6; 12 nucleotides align to TRBD1. J was trimmed by 4 bases and V by 9 bases; bases with no gene match: 11. The CDR3 covers 17 residues. Germline V gene sequence: CDR1 SGHRS, CDR2 YFSETQ. CDR3 nucleotide sequence: TGCGCCACCCAAAGGGGGACAGGGGGCGAAGGGGCCAACGTCCTGACTTTC. Translating gives CATQRGTGGEGANVLTF. Supplemented by reference TRBV5-1 and TRBJ2-6, the full variable domain reads KAGVTQTPRYLIKTRGQQVTLSCSPISGHRSVSWYQQTPGQGLQFLFEYFSETQRNKGNFPGRFSGRQFSNSRSEMNVSTLELGDSALYLCATQRGTGGEGANVLTFGAGSRLTVL.

By share, this clonotype ranks as medium-sized. This chain links TRBV11-2 with TRBJ1-1, with D unclear. This CDR3 has 12 residues. CDR1 is SGHAT and CDR2 is FQNNGV in the germline V gene. Trimming pared 1 base from V and 11 bases from J, leaving 11 bases between. CDR3 nucleotide sequence: TGTGCCAGCAGCTTAGCGGACGGGCGGGCTTTCTTT. Residues: CASSLADGRAFF.

This clonotype is labeled as medium-sized. V usage is TRBV28 and J usage is TRBJ2-7; TRBD1 or TRBD2 may be the D gene (6 bases each). From germline, CDR1 is MDHEN and CDR2 SYDVKM. The V end was cut by 8 bases, the J end by 2 bases, with 13 bases between. The CDR3 covers 13 residues. CDR3 DNA sequence: TGTGCCAGCCGGGGGCTAGGGCCCTACGAGCAGTACTTC. Encoded protein: CASRGLGPYEQYF.

Within the sample, this clonotype is medium-sized. The rearrangement links TRBV6-1 to TRBJ1-1; a weak D match, TRBD1 (6 bases). Per the germline V gene, CDR1 is MNHNS and CDR2 is SASEGT. CDR3 length equals 13 residues. Deletions cut 3 bases from V and 1 base from J, with 6 bases between. For the CDR3, the DNA is TGTGCCAGCAGTGAGGGACAGAACACTGAAGCTTTCTTT. Its protein is CASSEGQNTEAFF.

This clonotype was seen more than once but under ten times. J is TRBJ1-5 and V is TRBV7-2; D possibly corresponds to TRBD1 (5 bases). The V and J ends lost 1 base and 4 bases respectively, with 11 bases between them. The CDR3 runs to 15 residues. Germline V CDR1 and CDR2: SGHTA, FQGNSA. CDR3 loop: CASSLERGLNQPQHF. The DNA of the CDR3 is TGTGCCAGCAGCTTAGAGAGGGGTCTAAATCAGCCCCAGCATTTT.

V is TRBV12-3 or TRBV12-4 and J is TRBJ1-5, with D perhaps TRBD1 (5 bases). The CDR3 totals 12 residues. The V gene lost 6 bases and the J gene lost 7 bases, with 10 bases spanning the gap. CDR3 protein: CASSQGQQPQHF. DNA of the CDR3: TGTGCCAGCAGCCAAGGACAACAGCCCCAGCATTTT.

This clonotype is deemed medium-sized. The chain joins TRBV20-1 to TRBJ1-2; TRBD1 agrees at 7 bases. Looked up from germline, CDR1 is DFQATT and CDR2 is SNEGSKA (reference sequence). J lost 7 bases, V lost 6 bases, and 11 bases had no gene match. The CDR3 extends over 13 amino acids. The CDR3 loop is CSAIPDRVGGYTF. Written as DNA, the CDR3 is TGCAGTGCCATACCTGACAGGGTCGGTGGCTACACCTTC.

V gene TRBV27 combines with J gene TRBJ2-1, with 8 bases lining up with TRBD2. Germline trimming cut 5 bases from V and 9 bases from J; bases unmatched to any gene: 12. Looked up from germline, CDR1 is MNHEY and CDR2 is SMNVEV (reference sequence). The CDR3 is 15 residues long. CDR3 in DNA: TGTGCCAGCAGTATTTGGGCGAGCCGGGGGGGTGAGCAGTTCTTC. Its protein is CASSIWASRGGEQFF.

Judged by abundance, this clonotype is medium-sized. The chain couples TRBV11-2 to TRBJ2-2; D is undetermined. The CDR3 covers 13 residues. The ends were cut back, 5 bases at V and 2 bases at J, with 6 bases in the middle. The V gene's germline CDR1 is SGHAT and CDR2 FQNNGV. The CDR3 nucleotides are TGTGCCAGCAGCAATCATAACACCGGGGAGCTGTTTTTT. Amino acid sequence: CASSNHNTGELFF.

This clonotype is labeled as medium-sized. The V gene is TRBV28, the J gene TRBJ2-1, with 8 bases matching TRBD1. The V segment lost 8 bases and the J segment 4 bases; nucleotides outside the gene matches: 19. CDR1 MDHEN and CDR2 SYDVKM come from the germline V gene. CDR3 length: 18 amino acids. The CDR3 DNA reads as TGTGCCAGCTTCCGGGACAGGCCATCCGGGGGTTGGTACAATGAGCAGTTCTTC. Amino acids: CASFRDRPSGGWYNEQFF.

This clonotype is deemed medium-sized. The chain employs TRBV6-1 and TRBJ2-2; D perhaps matches TRBD1 (6 bases). The germline gives CDR1 MNHNS, CDR2 SASEGT. The CDR3 extends over 12 amino acids. Deletions cut 6 bases from V and 5 bases from J, with 7 bases between. The CDR3 loop is CASRTGTGELFF. CDR3 bases: TGTGCCAGCAGAACAGGGACCGGGGAGCTGTTTTTT.

This clonotype is deemed medium-sized. This chain links TRBV2 with TRBJ2-7; the D gene is possibly TRBD1 (5 bases). Germline V CDR1 and CDR2: SNHLY, FYNNEI. CDR3 size: 13 residues. Trimming took off 7 bases at V and 3 bases at J, with 13 bases between the two ends. CDR3 DNA: TGTGCCAGCATCTTTGACAGACGCTACGAGCAGTACTTC. Its protein product is CASIFDRRYEQYF. The entire variable domain, with the rest obtained from reference TRBV2 and TRBJ2-7, is as follows: EPEVTQTPSHQVTQMGQEVILRCVPISNHLYFYWYRQILGQKVEFLVSFYNNEISEKSEIFDDQFSVERPDGSNFTLKIRSTKLEDSAMYFCASIFDRRYEQYFGPGTRLTVT.

This clonotype rates as medium-sized. The CDR3 nucleotides read TGCGCCAGCAGCTTGGTTGGCGGGGGGCGCGAGCAGTTCTTC. Protein product: CASSLVGGGREQFF. J is TRBJ2-1 and V is TRBV5-1, with 8 bases identical to TRBD2. After removal of 0 bases from V and 10 bases from J, the junction contained 6 bases not matched to a gene. The germline gives CDR1 SGHRS, CDR2 YFSETQ. The CDR3 contains 14 residues.

This clonotype is medium-sized. The chain uses TRBV6-1 and TRBJ1-5; TRBD1 might be the D (5 bases). Trimming pared 0 bases from V and 7 bases from J, leaving 10 bases between. The germline V gene has CDR1 MNHNS and CDR2 SASEGT. The CDR3 extends over 14 amino acids. The CDR3 nucleotides read TGTGCCAGCAGTGAAGCGCGGACATACCAGCCCCAGCATTTT. Translation gives CASSEARTYQPQHF.

Judged by abundance, this clonotype is medium-sized. The rearrangement joins TRBV9 to TRBJ2-1, with 10 bases lining up with TRBD2. Germline V gives CDR1 SGDLS, CDR2 YYNGEE. This CDR3 comprises 16 residues. V lost 0 bases and J lost 7; bases outside the gene matches: 7. DNA of the CDR3: TGTGCCAGCAGCGTAGATCCTGGACTAGCGGCTAATGAGCAGTTCTTC. It specifies CASSVDPGLAANEQFF. Combining the CDR3 with reference TRBV9 and TRBJ2-1 gives the whole variable domain DSGVTQTPKHLITATGQRVTLRCSPRSGDLSVYWYQQSLDQGLQFLIQYYNGEERAKGNILERFSAQQFPDLHSELNLSSLELGDSALYFCASSVDPGLAANEQFFGPGTRLTVL.

This clonotype is categorized as medium-sized. The chain joins TRBV6-1 to TRBJ1-4; a possible D gene is TRBD1 (6 bases). Trimming took 4 bases from V and 7 from J, leaving 13 bases between them. Germline V gene lookup returns CDR1 MNHNS and CDR2 SASEGT. The CDR3 covers 14 residues. The CDR3 DNA is TGTGCCAGCAGTGGGGCAGGGGTGGGTGAAAAACTGTTTTTT. Translated: CASSGAGVGEKLFF.

This clonotype is medium-sized within its sample. J is TRBJ1-3 and V is TRBV7-9; 7 bases fit TRBD1. J was trimmed by 4 bases and V by 11 bases; bases with no gene match: 11. CDR3 length: 14 residues. Per germline, CDR1 SEHNR and CDR2 FQNEAQ (reference sequence). The CDR3 is CAAPGDRVGNTIYF. CDR3 DNA: TGTGCCGCGCCGGGTGACAGGGTCGGAAACACCATATATTTT.

This chain joins TRBV29-1 and TRBJ1-5; tentatively, D is TRBD1 (5 bases). This CDR3 has 14 amino acids. Looked up from germline, CDR1 is SQVTM and CDR2 is ANQGSEA. V dropped 4 bases and J dropped 5 bases, with 15 bases sitting between them. The DNA for the CDR3 is TGCAGCGTTGTTGACAGTGACCCCGATCAGCCCCAGCATTTT. Translating it yields CSVVDSDPDQPQHF.

Notes on this clonotype: A clone one base away is much larger, so this may be a read error. V and J are TRBV7-9 and TRBJ1-1; perhaps TRBD1 as D (5 bases). The CDR3 extends over 13 amino acids. Germline V gene sequence: CDR1 SEHNR, CDR2 FQNEAQ (reference sequence). The CDR3 reads CASSLGRGTESFF. CDR3 bases: TGTGCCAGCAGCTTAGGTAGGGGCACTGAATCTTTCTTT.

By share, this clonotype counts as medium-sized. This rearrangement joins TRBV7-6 to TRBJ1-2; D remains ambiguous. CDR1 is SGHVS, CDR2 FNYEAQ, per germline. V lost 5 bases, J lost 2 bases, and 9 bases lay in between. The CDR3 spans 13 residues. As DNA, the CDR3 is TGTGCCAGCAGCCCGGGAGACAACTATGGCTACACCTTC. Its translation is CASSPGDNYGYTF. Based on the CDR3 plus reference TRBV7-6 and TRBJ1-2, the full variable domain is GAGVSQSPRYKVTKRGQDVALRCDPISGHVSLYWYRQALGQGPEFLTYFNYEAQQDKSGLPNDRFSAERPEGSISTLTIQRTEQRDSAMYRCASSPGDNYGYTFGSGTRLTVV.

In its sample, this clonotype is medium-sized. The chain has TRBV20-1 and TRBJ1-4; D call uncertain. V was pared by 2 bases and J by 7 bases, with 11 bases between. The CDR3 length is 13 residues. From germline, CDR1 is DFQATT and CDR2 SNEGSKA (reference sequence). The CDR3 spells CSARTGETEKLFF. In DNA form, the CDR3 reads TGCAGTGCTAGAACCGGGGAGACTGAAAAACTGTTTTTT.

This clonotype was found a few times. The gene calls are TRBV9 and TRBJ2-3; 12 nucleotides line up with TRBD2. CDR1 SGDLS and CDR2 YYNGEE come from the germline V gene. The CDR3 sequence is 17 residues long. V lost 4 bases to trimming and J lost 3 bases; unmatched junction nucleotides: 9. CDR3: CASSLKGLAGRTDTQYF. DNA of the CDR3: TGTGCCAGCAGCCTAAAAGGACTAGCGGGACGAACAGATACGCAGTATTTT.

By sample fraction, this clonotype is medium-sized (0.01 to 0.1%). V usage is TRBV5-1 and J usage is TRBJ2-1; TRBD1 matches at 9 bases. Germline assignment: CDR1 SGHRS and CDR2 YFSETQ. Trimming removed 6 bases from V and 6 bases from J; junction bases left unmatched: 10. The CDR3 is made up of 15 amino acids. The CDR3 DNA sequence: TGCGCCAGCAATCAACGGACAGGGGACAGCAATGAGCAGTTCTTC. Translation gives CASNQRTGDSNEQFF.